This TCR beta chain was identified during a study of blood T cell repertoires in COVID-19. TCRdb's copy holds only in-frame clones and misses some; the assay was immunoSEQ multiplex PCR. The sample has some 170,000 clones; approximately 78% are singletons. Each participant's cohort was designated according to participant-reported clinical history. The study counted Cohort 3 donors as recovered given two negative PCRs, clearance, or symptom resolution. V was clipped by 3 bases and J by 8 bases; unmatched bases: 15. The germline gives CDR1 LNHDA, CDR2 SQIVND (reference sequence). This CDR3 comprises 16 residues.

The sample comprised PBMCs or T cells enriched from blood (not recorded which). The rearrangement links TRBV19 to TRBJ1-2, with TRBD1 identical over 7 bases. The sequence was collected from a woman in her forties or fifties who had recovered from COVID-19. CDR3 DNA sequence: TGTGCCAGTAGTATTAGCCTGAGACAGGGAACGTGGGGCTACACCTTC. This translates into CASSISLRQGTWGYTF. Combining the CDR3 with reference TRBV19 and TRBJ1-2 gives the whole variable domain DGGITQSPKYLFRKEGQNVTLSCEQNLNHDAMYWYRQDPGQGLRLIYYSQIVNDFQKGDIAEGYSVSREKKESFPLTVTSAQKNPTAFYLCASSISLRQGTWGYTFGSGTRLTVV.